Listed here is a single T cell receptor (beta chain). What it binds is unknown. This specimen comes from a study of vaccination effects on CD4 cells after COVID-19. Pools of viral peptides were used by the ViraFEST assay to expand antigen-specific CD4+ T cells ahead of sequencing. Culture lasted roughly 9 days before CD4+ T cell isolation. The person had PCR-confirmed SARS-CoV-2 infection between March and December 2020. Half-medium exchanges with IL-2 medium took place on days 3 and 7. The CDR3 sequence is 13 residues long. V lost 6 bases and J 8 bases, leaving 16 bases between the germline ends. Germline V CDR1 and CDR2: MNHEY, SVGEGT. The table came from immunoSEQ multiplex PCR; TCRdb's copy has only in-frame clones and leaves some out. This repertoire shows around 49,000 clones, approximately 70% found once; its top ten account for about 31%.

This clonotype originated in a human donor who had a prior SARS-CoV-2 infection. V and J are TRBV6-2 or TRBV6-3 and TRBJ1-1; D gene ambiguous. The material sequenced was CD4+ T cells from PBMCs cultured with a peptide pool, taken before COVID-19 vaccination. CDR3 sequence reads: CASSYNNRGEAFF. In DNA, the CDR3 is TGTGCCAGCAGCTATAATAATAGAGGGGAAGCTTTCTTT.